This passage covers 22 T cell receptor beta chains from one sample sequenced in a study of cytomegalovirus exposure and HLA in healthy donors. The PCR made use of 60 Vbeta and 13 Jbeta primers. The protocol was immunoSEQ multiplex PCR, while the TCRdb copy is restricted to in-frame clones and leaves out a portion. This sample yields over 150,000 clones, of which around four fifths are seen a single time; roughly 6% belongs to the top ten. The specimen was PBMCs. The origin of the receptors is a woman aged 50 to 60 in good health and CMV-seropositive.

The V call is TRBV19, the J call TRBJ2-1; maybe TRBD1 (6 bases). Germline lookup yields CDR1 LNHDA and CDR2 SQIVND (reference sequence). V was clipped by 7 bases and J by 10 bases, with 17 bases between them. The CDR3 is made up of 13 amino acids. CDR3 residues: CASNPDRSDEQFF. Written as DNA, the CDR3 is TGTGCCAGTAACCCGGACAGAAGCGACGAGCAGTTCTTC. Full variable domain (remainder filled in from reference TRBV19 and TRBJ2-1): DGGITQSPKYLFRKEGQNVTLSCEQNLNHDAMYWYRQDPGQGLRLIYYSQIVNDFQKGDIAEGYSVSREKKESFPLTVTSAQKNPTAFYLCASNPDRSDEQFFGPGTRLTVL.

This sequence joins TRBV18 and TRBJ2-7; 7 bases map to TRBD1. CDR1 and CDR2 from the germline V gene are KGHSH and LQKENI. The CDR3 is made up of 12 amino acids. With V trimmed by 3 bases and J by 6 bases, 2 bases remained unmatched. CDR3 amino acids: CASSPYRGEQYF. The CDR3 DNA reads TGTGCCAGCTCACCCTACAGGGGCGAGCAGTACTTC.

The J gene is TRBJ1-1, the V gene TRBV28, with D maybe TRBD1 (5 bases). This CDR3 spans 14 amino acids. V lost 6 bases, J lost 6 bases, and 17 bases lay in between. From germline, CDR1 is MDHEN and CDR2 SYDVKM. The CDR3: CASSLPSGRPEAFF. The CDR3 region has the DNA TGTGCCAGCAGCCTCCCCTCAGGGCGCCCTGAAGCTTTCTTT.

This clone was detected a few times. CDR3: CASSPLAGGPTQYF. The CDR3 DNA reads as TGTGCCAGCAGTCCACTAGCGGGAGGCCCTACCCAGTACTTC. The chain carries TRBV11-3 and TRBJ2-5; 12 bases agree with TRBD2. This CDR3 region has 14 residues. V gave up 6 bases and J gave up 8 bases; unmatched junction bases: 7. The germline CDR1 and CDR2 sequences are SGHNT and YENEEA.

This CDR3 reads CASSDSTSGGNNEQFF. DNA for the CDR3: TGTGCCAGCAGTGATTCTACTAGCGGGGGAAACAATGAGCAGTTCTTC. The chain employs TRBV2 and TRBJ2-1; 11 positions agree with TRBD2. Looked up from germline, CDR1 is SNHLY and CDR2 is FYNNEI. J was trimmed by 5 bases and V by 3 bases; bases with no gene match: 6. CDR3 length equals 16 residues. The full variable domain, completed using reference TRBV2 and TRBJ2-1, is EPEVTQTPSHQVTQMGQEVILRCVPISNHLYFYWYRQILGQKVEFLVSFYNNEISEKSEIFDDQFSVERPDGSNFTLKIRSTKLEDSAMYFCASSDSTSGGNNEQFFGPGTRLTVL.

This chain uses TRBV28 with TRBJ2-2; 11 nucleotides align to TRBD2. This CDR3 has 16 residues. Germline V gives CDR1 MDHEN, CDR2 SYDVKM. V lost 3 bases and J lost 7; bases outside the gene matches: 7. Here the CDR3 DNA reads TGTGCCAGCAGTTTCTTTAGCGGGAGGGCCGGCGGGGAGCTGTTTTTT. Translation gives CASSFFSGRAGGELFF. Full variable domain (rest looked up from reference TRBV28 and TRBJ2-2): DVKVTQSSRYLVKRTGEKVFLECVQDMDHENMFWYRQDPGLGLRLIYFSYDVKMKEKGDIPEGYSVSREKKERFSLILESASTNQTSMYLCASSFFSGRAGGELFFGEGSRLTVL.

This chain connects TRBV7-9 to TRBJ1-4; 7 bases fit TRBD1. V shed 8 bases and J 7 bases; nucleotides not matched to a gene: 10. This CDR3 region has 14 residues. CDR1 SEHNR and CDR2 FQNEAQ come from the germline V gene (reference sequence). DNA of the CDR3: TGTGCCAGCGGCATAGGTCGGGACAGTGAAAAACTGTTTTTT. Its translation: CASGIGRDSEKLFF.

CDR3 protein: CASSYKDRPNYNEQFF. DNA of the CDR3: TGTGCCAGCAGTTATAAGGACAGGCCGAACTACAATGAGCAGTTCTTC. The chain is built from TRBV6-7 and TRBJ2-1; TRBD1 agrees at 7 bases. TRBV6-7 is an open reading frame whose function is uncertain. The CDR3 loop spans 16 amino acids. Germline trimming cut 3 bases from V and 3 bases from J; bases unmatched to any gene: 8.

The chain joins TRBV9 to TRBJ2-1, with 10 bases that match TRBD2. This CDR3 contains 15 residues. The V and J ends lost 3 bases and 1 base, in that order; junction bases with no gene match: 1. Per germline, CDR1 SGDLS and CDR2 YYNGEE. The DNA for the CDR3 is TGTGCCAGCAGCGATAGCGGGGGGTCCTACAATGAGCAGTTCTTC. Amino acid sequence: CASSDSGGSYNEQFF.

The chain is built from TRBV5-8 and TRBJ1-2, with 12 bases matching TRBD1. This CDR3 has 17 residues. Losses at the gene ends were 3 bases for V and 5 bases for J; bases not matched to a gene: 11. Germline values: CDR1 SGHTS, CDR2 YDEGEE. CDR3 DNA: TGTGCCAGCAGCTCCCGGGACAGGGGGCGCTTCCCTTATGGCTACACCTTC. It translates to CASSSRDRGRFPYGYTF.

This chain links TRBV5-1 with TRBJ2-5; D remains ambiguous. Looked up from germline, CDR1 is SGHRS and CDR2 is YFSETQ. V was trimmed by 2 bases and J by 3 bases, leaving 5 bases between them. CDR3 length equals 12 residues. The CDR3 bases are TGCGCCAGCAGCTTTAATGAAGAGACCCAGTACTTC. Protein: CASSFNEETQYF.

J is TRBJ2-3 and V is TRBV11-2; 8 positions match TRBD2. The CDR3 covers 18 residues. Germline CDR1 SGHAT, CDR2 FQNNGV. With V trimmed by 5 bases and J by 5 bases, 18 bases remained unmatched. The CDR3 spells CASSPRGAGVTLRDTQYF. The DNA for the CDR3 is TGTGCCAGCAGCCCTAGGGGAGCGGGAGTCACGTTAAGAGATACGCAGTATTTT. Together with reference TRBV11-2 and TRBJ2-3, the CDR3 gives the full variable domain: EAGVAQSPRYKIIEKRQSVAFWCNPISGHATLYWYQQILGQGPKLLIQFQNNGVVDDSQLPKDRFSAERLKGVDSTLKIQPAKLEDSAVYLCASSPRGAGVTLRDTQYFGPGTRLTVL.

The chain employs TRBV15 and TRBJ2-5; D remains unclear. Germline V gene sequence: CDR1 LNHNV, CDR2 YYDKDF (reference sequence). V lost 0 bases and J 4 bases, leaving 9 bases between the germline ends. This CDR3 region has 14 residues. For the CDR3, the DNA is TGTGCCACCAGCAGAGATCTAGTATCAGAGACCCAGTACTTC. Translating it yields CATSRDLVSETQYF.

The J gene is TRBJ2-1, the V gene TRBV29-1; D is unclear. The germline CDR1 and CDR2 sequences are SQVTM and ANQGSEA. The CDR3 is 13 residues long. V was cut by 5 bases and J by 10 bases, with 18 bases left in between. CDR3 residues: CSVSPSPPREQFF. The CDR3 region has the DNA TGCAGCGTTTCACCGTCGCCCCCTCGGGAGCAGTTCTTC.

This chain joins TRBV7-2 and TRBJ2-2, with D hard to call. There are 12 residues in the CDR3. V gave up 7 bases and J gave up 3 bases, with 6 bases separating them. Germline values: CDR1 SGHTA, CDR2 FQGNSA. CDR3 sequence: CASKRYTGELFF. CDR3 DNA sequence: TGTGCCAGCAAGAGGTACACCGGGGAGCTGTTTTTT.

The chain employs TRBV7-8 and TRBJ1-5; 7 bases agree with TRBD1. This CDR3 is built from 16 residues. J gave up 4 bases and V 3 bases, and 9 bases lay outside the gene matches. Germline V gene data show CDR1 as SGHVS and CDR2 as FQNEAQ. CDR3 residues: CASSFEQGNSNQPQHF. DNA of the CDR3: TGTGCCAGCAGCTTTGAACAGGGGAATTCAAATCAGCCCCAGCATTTT.

This chain links TRBV2 with TRBJ2-5; maybe TRBD2 (6 bases). CDR1 is SNHLY and CDR2 is FYNNEI in the germline V gene. The V end lost 1 base, the J end lost 2 bases, and 8 bases lay between the germline ends. This CDR3 is built from 14 residues. The CDR3 reads CASSEVLAQETQYF. The CDR3 nucleotides read TGTGCCAGCAGTGAAGTGCTAGCGCAAGAGACCCAGTACTTC.

The CDR3 is CASTTGTGVDEQFF. As DNA, the CDR3 is TGCGCCAGCACCACCGGGACAGGGGTTGATGAGCAGTTCTTC. V usage is TRBV10-2 and J usage is TRBJ2-1; 10 nucleotides agree with TRBD1. CDR1 and CDR2 (germline): WSHSY, SAAADI. This CDR3 is built from 14 residues. The V and J ends lost 7 bases and 8 bases, in that order; junction bases with no gene match: 8.

The gene calls are TRBV28 and TRBJ2-7, with a possible D match to TRBD1 (6 bases). V was clipped by 2 bases and J by 7 bases, with 12 bases between them. The CDR3 consists of 13 residues. Germline V gene sequence: CDR1 MDHEN, CDR2 SYDVKM. The CDR3 region is CASSLGQPGEQYF. As DNA, the CDR3 is TGTGCCAGCAGTTTAGGACAGCCGGGGGAGCAGTACTTC.

The V gene is TRBV6-1, the J gene TRBJ2-5; 8 bases agree with TRBD2. Germline-derived CDR1 and CDR2 are MNHNS and SASEGT. With V trimmed by 0 bases and J by 5 bases, 5 bases remained unmatched. The CDR3 is 15 residues long. This chain's CDR3 is CASSEAGGDWETQYF. The CDR3 DNA is TGTGCCAGCAGTGAAGCCGGGGGGGATTGGGAGACCCAGTACTTC.

The rearrangement uses TRBV5-1 and TRBJ2-7; TRBD1 is a possible D gene (5 bases). This CDR3 contains 17 residues. Trimming cost V 0 bases and J 2 bases, with 18 bases left between them. Germline assignment: CDR1 SGHRS and CDR2 YFSETQ. CDR3 nucleotides: TGCGCCAGCAGCTTGGTTGGGGCGCAAGCCAGAACCTACGAGCAGTACTTC. Protein: CASSLVGAQARTYEQYF.

This clone was counted a few times. J is TRBJ1-3 and V is TRBV6-1; D unclear. Trimming shortened V by 3 bases and J by 1 base, and 7 bases separated the two germline ends. There are 14 residues in the CDR3. Germline loops: CDR1 MNHNS, CDR2 SASEGT. The CDR3 spells CASSDVLSGNTIYF. In DNA, the CDR3 is TGTGCCAGCAGTGATGTGCTATCTGGAAACACCATATATTTT.